The sample holds a few counts of the clone carrying this T cell receptor beta chain. What it binds is not known. This CDR3 contains 15 residues. The J segment lost 5 bases and the V segment lost 6 bases, leaving 16 bases of the junction unmatched. CDR1 and CDR2 (germline): DFQATT, SNEGSKA (reference sequence). TCRdb called the 5' RACE reads again in MiXCR, with one record for every CDR3 protein. The data contain around 250,000 distinct CDR3 sequences, about 7% of them singletons. The sample belongs to a study of T cells after yellow fever vaccination. Study-wide points: A large majority of primary-vaccination clones showed up again after the booster (under 98% CD4, around 90% CD8).

The clonotype originates from a man under 40 who received the YFV17D yellow fever vaccine. This chain links TRBV20-1 with TRBJ2-7; the match to TRBD1 covers 7 bases. Sequencing was performed on CD4+ T cells sorted from PBMCs, taken 15 days after the yellow fever booster vaccination. CDR3 region: CSAQRPGQKSDEQYF. In nucleotides, the CDR3 is TGCAGTGCCCAGAGACCGGGACAGAAGAGCGACGAGCAGTACTTC.